This T cell receptor (beta chain) derives from a study of patients and donors after allogeneic stem cell transplantation. TCRdb redid the calling of the RT-PCR reads with MiXCR, one entry per CDR3 protein. The top ten clones hold roughly 6% of a sample with 920,000 or so distinct CDR3 sequences, about 20% of them seen once. Trimming cost V 5 bases and J 2 bases; bases outside gene matches: 8. CDR1 SGHRS and CDR2 YFSETQ come from the germline V gene. This CDR3 is built from 16 residues. The rearrangement uses TRBV5-1 and TRBJ2-2; 8 nucleotides align to TRBD1. This clonotype was obtained from a human donor who was either an allogeneic HSCT recipient or a stem cell or donor lymphocyte infusion donor (not recorded which). It is not recorded whose cells these are; they may come from a transplant donor. Material: blood, either unsorted or a sorted T cell fraction (not recorded which). The CDR3 is CASSFRTGTNTGELFF. CDR3 nucleotides: TGCGCCAGCAGTTTTCGGACAGGGACCAACACCGGGGAGCTGTTTTTT.